This T cell receptor (beta chain) was found in a study of vaccination effects on CD4 cells after COVID-19. There are 16 residues in the CDR3. Trimming removed 2 bases from V and 0 bases from J, with 13 bases in between. In germline, CDR1 is SGDLS, CDR2 YYNGEE. The table came from immunoSEQ multiplex PCR; TCRdb's copy has only in-frame clones and leaves some out. The repertoire holds about 28,000 clones, with about 70% as singletons. Using viral peptide pools, the ViraFEST assay grew out antigen-specific CD4+ T cells prior to sequencing. Culture proceeded for approximately 10 days, and CD4+ T cells were then isolated. Each person got two doses of an mRNA SARS-CoV-2 vaccine, BNT162b2 or mRNA-1273. Prior SARS-CoV-2 infection was absent in the vaccine recipients, as shown by negative nucleocapsid antibodies. Comments on this clone: The antigen remains unidentified.

Sequences were derived from CD4+ T cells from PBMCs cultured with HCoV-NL63 spike peptides, sampled after COVID-19 vaccination. The rearrangement joins TRBV9 to TRBJ2-3, with D unresolved. This sequence was found in a human donor who received a COVID-19 vaccine. CDR3 bases: TGTGCCAGCAGCGTGGGTCGGTTGTCTAGCACAGATACGCAGTATTTT. Its translation is CASSVGRLSSTDTQYF.